The 21 T cell receptor beta chains presented below share a single source sample, sequenced in a study of blood T cell repertoires in COVID-19. The repertoire was sequenced with immunoSEQ multiplex PCR; TCRdb's copy has only in-frame clones and lacks some. Found here are 150,000 or so clones, 75% to 85% of them singletons; the top ten hold about 12%. What was sequenced was peripheral blood. The receptors here all came from a woman aged 55 to 70 with COVID-19, enrolled during active disease.

This clone occurred once. The V gene is TRBV10-3, the J gene TRBJ2-7; perhaps TRBD1 as D (6 bases). Trimming shortened V by 6 bases and J by 5 bases, and 14 bases separated the two germline ends. Germline values: CDR1 ENHRY, CDR2 SYGVKD. The CDR3 spans 13 residues. The CDR3 sequence: CAIRLGQTNEQYF. The CDR3 DNA reads as TGTGCCATCAGACTCGGACAGACCAACGAGCAGTACTTC.

This clone was seen just once. J is TRBJ1-3 and V is TRBV5-1, with 9 bases that match TRBD1. V gave up 0 bases and J gave up 3 bases; unmatched junction bases: 4. The CDR3 covers 16 residues. Germline V gene data show CDR1 as SGHRS and CDR2 as YFSETQ. CDR3 loop: CASSLEQGAVGNTIYF. DNA of the CDR3: TGCGCCAGCAGCTTGGAACAGGGGGCTGTTGGAAACACCATATATTTT.

The rearrangement links TRBV29-1 to TRBJ2-3, with TRBD2 matching over 11 bases. Trimming cost V 6 bases and J 4 bases; bases outside gene matches: 3. CDR1 and CDR2 from the germline V gene are SQVTM and ANQGSEA. This CDR3 contains 13 residues. CDR3 residues: CSVKGLAADTQYF. The CDR3 coding sequence is TGCAGCGTCAAGGGACTAGCGGCAGATACGCAGTATTTT.

This sequence joins TRBV6-5 and TRBJ1-1; D call uncertain. The CDR3 totals 13 residues. Germline-derived CDR1 and CDR2 are MNHEY and SVGAGI. V gave up 7 bases and J gave up 6 bases, with 15 bases separating them. The CDR3 coding sequence is TGTGCCAGCACTGGGAGGGCTCCCCCTGAAGCTTTCTTT. Residues: CASTGRAPPEAFF.

The DNA of the CDR3 is TGTGCCACCAGCGCAAACAGGGTCCAAGAGACCCAGTACTTC. Translated, it gives CATSANRVQETQYF. V gene TRBV15 combines with J gene TRBJ2-5, with a tentative D call TRBD1 (6 bases). CDR3 length: 14 residues. CDR1 LNHNV and CDR2 YYDKDF come from the germline V gene (reference sequence). Trimming left V 5 bases short and J 1 base short, with 11 bases between.

This clone was counted only a few times. The rearrangement joins TRBV6-2 or TRBV6-3 to TRBJ2-2, with TRBD1 matching 7 bases. V shed 7 bases, J shed 5 bases, and the junction held 13 bases outside the gene matches. Germline V gene data show CDR1 as MNHEY and CDR2 as SVGEGT. The CDR3 has 16 residues. CDR3 in DNA: TGTGCCAGCACCCCTTCTAAGCCAGGGGGAACCGGGGAGCTGTTTTTT. As protein: CASTPSKPGGTGELFF.

V gene TRBV7-3 combines with J gene TRBJ2-3; TRBD2 aligns across 7 bases. Trimming cost V 5 bases and J 2 bases; bases outside gene matches: 16. The CDR3 runs to 18 residues. Germline V gene data show CDR1 as SGHTA and CDR2 as FQGTGA. The CDR3 coding sequence is TGTGCCAGCAGCGCCACCGGCGGGACGGGAGGCTCCACAGATACGCAGTATTTT. As protein: CASSATGGTGGSTDTQYF.

The chain carries TRBV7-2 and TRBJ1-4, with 7 positions matching TRBD1. CDR1 SGHTA and CDR2 FQGNSA come from the germline V gene. V dropped 6 bases and J dropped 7; count of bases not matched to a gene: 17. The CDR3 is made up of 17 amino acids. CDR3 residues: CASSWNPQGGGGEKLFF. In DNA, the CDR3 is TGTGCCAGCAGTTGGAATCCTCAGGGGGGAGGCGGTGAAAAACTGTTTTTT.

The chain joins TRBV6-1 to TRBJ1-4, with a possible D match to TRBD1 (5 bases). Germline lookup yields CDR1 MNHNS and CDR2 SASEGT. The CDR3 extends over 14 amino acids. The ends were cut back, 1 base at V and 5 bases at J, with 8 bases in the middle. Here the CDR3 reads CASSEDRTNEKLFF. CDR3 nucleotide sequence: TGTGCCAGCAGTGAAGACAGGACGAATGAAAAACTGTTTTTT.

J is TRBJ1-1 and V is TRBV18; no clear D. The germline V gene encodes CDR1 KGHSH and CDR2 LQKENI. Trimming left V 0 bases short and J 0 bases short, with 5 bases between. The CDR3 extends over 14 amino acids. The CDR3 sequence is CASSPPTVNTEAFF. CDR3 nucleotides: TGTGCCAGCTCACCACCTACGGTGAACACTGAAGCTTTCTTT.

The chain uses TRBV11-2 and TRBJ1-1; 7 nucleotides agree with TRBD1. V shed 1 base and J 5 bases; nucleotides not matched to a gene: 4. The CDR3 totals 14 residues. Germline V gene sequence: CDR1 SGHAT, CDR2 FQNNGV. The CDR3 DNA sequence: TGTGCCAGCAGCTTAGGGACAGGATGGACTGAAGCTTTCTTT. This translates into CASSLGTGWTEAFF.

This clone was detected once. This sequence joins TRBV18 and TRBJ1-1, with 7 bases matching TRBD1. In germline, CDR1 is KGHSH, CDR2 LQKENI. The CDR3 contains 13 residues. The trim removed 6 bases at V and 1 base at J, leaving 2 bases unmatched. This chain's CDR3 is CASSGQQNTEAFF. CDR3 coding DNA: TGTGCCAGCTCGGGACAGCAGAACACTGAAGCTTTCTTT.

The chain couples TRBV30 to TRBJ1-4, with 8 bases that match TRBD1. The CDR3 contains 14 residues. Unmatched junction bases numbered 8, after V lost 4 bases and J lost 7 bases. Germline assignment: CDR1 GTSNPN and CDR2 SVGIG (reference sequence). The CDR3 region is CAWNPTGASEKLFF. For the CDR3, the DNA is TGTGCCTGGAATCCGACAGGGGCTAGTGAAAAACTGTTTTTT. The whole variable domain, remainder taken from reference TRBV30 and TRBJ1-4, is SQTIHQWPATLVQPVGSPLSLECTVEGTSNPNLYWYRQAAGRGLQLLFYSVGIGQISSEVPQNLSASRPQDRQFILSSKKLLLSDSGFYLCAWNPTGASEKLFFGSGTQLSVL.

A note on this clone: This sample also contains other DNA sequences that code for the same CDR3. J is TRBJ2-7 and V is TRBV7-8; D perhaps matches TRBD2 (6 bases). The CDR3 is made up of 14 amino acids. The V end lost 1 base, the J end lost 2 bases, and 9 bases lay between the germline ends. CDR1 SGHVS and CDR2 FQNEAQ come from the germline V gene. CDR3 nucleotide sequence: TGTGCCAGCAGCTTAGGTTTAGCGGCCTACGAGCAGTACGTC. Translated, it gives CASSLGLAAYEQYV.

This sequence joins TRBV3-1 (or the pseudogene TRBV3-2) and TRBJ1-2, with 9 bases that match TRBD1. Trimming at V came to 8 bases and at J to 8 bases, leaving 15 bases not matched to a gene. The germline gives CDR1 LGHDT, CDR2 YNNKEL (reference sequence). The CDR3 sequence is 15 residues long. The CDR3 DNA sequence: TGTGCCAGCGGGTACCTATCGGACAGGGGACCGGGCTACACCTTC. Its translation is CASGYLSDRGPGYTF.

This clone was observed a single time. The chain joins TRBV7-9 to TRBJ1-5, with no clear D. Per germline, CDR1 SEHNR and CDR2 FQNEAQ (reference sequence). V was shortened by 5 bases and J by 0 bases, with 5 bases between the two germline ends. This CDR3 is 13 amino acids long. The CDR3 sequence is CASSNYSNQPQHF. The CDR3 DNA is TGTGCCAGCAGCAATTATAGCAATCAGCCCCAGCATTTT.

This clone showed up just once. The V and J genes are TRBV5-1 and TRBJ2-2; tentatively, D is TRBD2 (5 bases). V lost 6 bases and J lost 3, with 18 bases in between. The CDR3 is 16 residues long. Germline V gives CDR1 SGHRS, CDR2 YFSETQ. The CDR3 nucleotides are TGCGCCAGCAAACTTACCGCGGGTGGGGACACCGGGGAGCTGTTTTTT. Its translation is CASKLTAGGDTGELFF.

The chain uses TRBV29-1 and TRBJ1-1; 11 nucleotides line up with TRBD1. Germline CDR1 is SQVTM and CDR2 is ANQGSEA. The ends lost 4 bases at V and 4 bases at J; junction bases unmatched: 14. CDR3 size: 17 residues. The CDR3 spells CSVVALGQGARSTEAFF. The CDR3 DNA follows: TGCAGCGTTGTGGCACTAGGACAGGGGGCGCGGAGCACTGAAGCTTTCTTT.

This clone was seen only a few times. This chain links TRBV6-5 with TRBJ2-7; 13 nucleotides agree with TRBD2. This CDR3 has 15 amino acids. Looked up from germline, CDR1 is MNHEY and CDR2 is SVGAGI. V was pared by 2 bases and J by 4 bases, with 2 bases of the junction left unmatched. The chain's CDR3 is CASSYPGLAGYEQYF. CDR3 nucleotide sequence: TGTGCCAGCAGTTACCCGGGACTAGCGGGGTACGAGCAGTACTTC.

This chain joins TRBV5-4 and TRBJ2-1, with D possibly TRBD2 on 5 matching bases. The CDR3 runs to 11 residues. Germline V CDR1 and CDR2: SGHNT, YYREEE (reference sequence). The germline V and J ends were trimmed by 4 bases and 8 bases, with 7 bases remaining between them. The CDR3 bases are TGTGCCAGCAGCACCGGGGATGAGCAGTTCTTC. It encodes CASSTGDEQFF. Full variable domain (rest looked up from reference TRBV5-4 and TRBJ2-1): ETGVTQSPTHLIKTRGQQVTLRCSSQSGHNTVSWYQQALGQGPQFIFQYYREEENGRGNFPPRFSGLQFPNYSSELNVNALELDDSALYLCASSTGDEQFFGPGTRLTVL.

The chain has TRBV7-9 and TRBJ1-2; 8 bases fit TRBD1. The CDR3 is made up of 16 amino acids. The trim removed 4 bases at V and 1 base at J, leaving 8 bases unmatched. Germline assignment: CDR1 SEHNR and CDR2 FQNEAQ (reference sequence). The CDR3 sequence is CASSSGQGLDNYGYTF. CDR3 nucleotides: TGTGCCAGCAGCTCAGGACAGGGCCTTGATAACTATGGCTACACCTTC.